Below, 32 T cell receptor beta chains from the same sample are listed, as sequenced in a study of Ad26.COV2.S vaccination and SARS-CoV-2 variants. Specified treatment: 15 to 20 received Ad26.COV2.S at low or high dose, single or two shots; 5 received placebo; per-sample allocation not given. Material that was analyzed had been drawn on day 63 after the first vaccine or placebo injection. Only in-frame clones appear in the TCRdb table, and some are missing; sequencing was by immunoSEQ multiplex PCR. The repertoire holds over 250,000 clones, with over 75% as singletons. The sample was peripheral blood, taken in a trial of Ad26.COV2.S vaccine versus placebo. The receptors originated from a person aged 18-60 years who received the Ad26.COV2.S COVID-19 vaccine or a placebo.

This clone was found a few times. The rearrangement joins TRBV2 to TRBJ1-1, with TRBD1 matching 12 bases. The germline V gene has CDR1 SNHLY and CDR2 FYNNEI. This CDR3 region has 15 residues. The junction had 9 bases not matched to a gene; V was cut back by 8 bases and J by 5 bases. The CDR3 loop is CASGGTGGRGTEAFF. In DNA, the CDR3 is TGTGCCAGCGGCGGGACAGGGGGCAGGGGAACTGAAGCTTTCTTT.

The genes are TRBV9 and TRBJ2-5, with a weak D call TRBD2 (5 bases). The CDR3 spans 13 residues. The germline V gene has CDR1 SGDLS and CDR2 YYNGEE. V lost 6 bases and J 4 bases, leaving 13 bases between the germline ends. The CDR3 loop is CASIPASGETQYF. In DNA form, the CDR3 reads TGTGCCAGCATCCCAGCCAGCGGAGAGACCCAGTACTTC. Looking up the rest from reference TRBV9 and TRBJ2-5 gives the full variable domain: DSGVTQTPKHLITATGQRVTLRCSPRSGDLSVYWYQQSLDQGLQFLIQYYNGEERAKGNILERFSAQQFPDLHSELNLSSLELGDSALYFCASIPASGETQYFGPGTRLLVL.

CDR3 protein: CASSQDGTANEAFF. CDR3 nucleotide sequence: TGTGCCAGCAGCCAAGATGGGACGGCTAACGAAGCTTTCTTT. This sequence joins TRBV3-1 (or the pseudogene TRBV3-2) and TRBJ1-1; a weak D match, TRBD1 (5 bases). In germline, CDR1 is LGHDT, CDR2 YNNKEL (reference sequence). With 0 bases removed from V and 8 bases from J, the gap between germline ends came to 13 bases. The CDR3 totals 14 residues.

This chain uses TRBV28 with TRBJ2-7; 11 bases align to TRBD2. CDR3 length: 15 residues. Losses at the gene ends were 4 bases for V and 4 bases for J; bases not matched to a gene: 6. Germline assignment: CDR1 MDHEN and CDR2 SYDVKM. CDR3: CASSSWTSGRYEQYF. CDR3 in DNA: TGTGCCAGCAGTTCCTGGACTAGCGGGCGGTACGAGCAGTACTTC.

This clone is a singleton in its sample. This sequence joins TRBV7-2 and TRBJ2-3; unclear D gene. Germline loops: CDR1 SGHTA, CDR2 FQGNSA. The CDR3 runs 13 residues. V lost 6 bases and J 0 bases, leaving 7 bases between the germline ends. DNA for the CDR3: TGTGCCAGCAGGACATACAGCACAGATACGCAGTATTTT. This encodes CASRTYSTDTQYF.

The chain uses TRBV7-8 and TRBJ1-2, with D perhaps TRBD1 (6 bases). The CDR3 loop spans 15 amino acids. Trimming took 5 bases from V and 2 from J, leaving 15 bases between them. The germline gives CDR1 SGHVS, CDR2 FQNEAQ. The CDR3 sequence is CASSARGGANYGYTF. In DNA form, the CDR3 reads TGTGCCAGCAGCGCCCGGGGGGGGGCCAACTATGGCTACACCTTC.

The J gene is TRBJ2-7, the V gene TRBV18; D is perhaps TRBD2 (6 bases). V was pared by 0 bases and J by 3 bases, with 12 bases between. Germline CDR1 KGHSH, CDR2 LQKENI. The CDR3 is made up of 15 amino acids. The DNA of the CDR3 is TGTGCCAGCTCACCACCGGCGGGAAAGCTCTACGAGCAGTACTTC. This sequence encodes CASSPPAGKLYEQYF.

The CDR3 sequence: CASSSSRVGTGELFF. The DNA of the CDR3 is TGCGCCAGCAGTTCGAGTCGGGTGGGCACCGGGGAGCTGTTTTTT. The V call is TRBV10-1, the J call TRBJ2-2; D ambiguous. This CDR3 contains 15 residues. Germline V lookup: CDR1 WNHNN, CDR2 SYGVQD (reference sequence). V shed 5 bases and J shed 4 bases, with 14 bases lying between them.

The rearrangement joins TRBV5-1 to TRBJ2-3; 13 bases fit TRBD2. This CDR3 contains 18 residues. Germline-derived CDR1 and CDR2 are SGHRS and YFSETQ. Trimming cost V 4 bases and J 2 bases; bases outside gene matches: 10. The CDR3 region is CASSGPGLAGRSTDTQYF. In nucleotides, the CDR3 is TGCGCCAGCAGCGGACCGGGACTAGCGGGACGTTCCACAGATACGCAGTATTTT.

CDR3 sequence reads: CASSFGTGSNEKLFF. CDR3 sequence (DNA): TGTGCCAGCAGCTTTGGGACAGGGAGCAATGAAAAACTGTTTTTT. The chain carries TRBV5-4 and TRBJ1-4; 9 bases line up with TRBD1. V was clipped by 2 bases and J by 5 bases; unmatched bases: 4. CDR3 size: 15 residues. From germline, CDR1 is SGHNT and CDR2 YYREEE (reference sequence).

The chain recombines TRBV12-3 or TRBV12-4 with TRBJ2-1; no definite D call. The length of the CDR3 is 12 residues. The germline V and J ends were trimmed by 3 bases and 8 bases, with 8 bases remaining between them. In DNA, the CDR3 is TGTGCCAGCAGTTTGGATCTCGATGAGCAGTTCTTC. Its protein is CASSLDLDEQFF.

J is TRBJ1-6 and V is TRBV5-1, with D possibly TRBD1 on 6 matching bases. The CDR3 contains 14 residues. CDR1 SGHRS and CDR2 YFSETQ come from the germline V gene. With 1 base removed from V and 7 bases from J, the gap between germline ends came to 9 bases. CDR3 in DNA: TGCGCCAGCAGCTTGCAGGGGCTGAATTCACCCCTCCACTTT. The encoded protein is CASSLQGLNSPLHF. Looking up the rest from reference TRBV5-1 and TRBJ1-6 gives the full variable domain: KAGVTQTPRYLIKTRGQQVTLSCSPISGHRSVSWYQQTPGQGLQFLFEYFSETQRNKGNFPGRFSGRQFSNSRSEMNVSTLELGDSALYLCASSLQGLNSPLHFGNGTRLTVT.

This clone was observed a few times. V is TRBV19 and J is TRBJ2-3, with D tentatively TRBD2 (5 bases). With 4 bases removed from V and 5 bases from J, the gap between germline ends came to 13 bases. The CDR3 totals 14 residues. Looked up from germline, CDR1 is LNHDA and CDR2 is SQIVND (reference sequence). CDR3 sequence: CASSTSSRIDTQYF. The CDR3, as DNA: TGTGCCAGTAGTACGTCTAGCCGTATAGATACGCAGTATTTT.

The CDR3 nucleotides read TGTGCCAGCAATCGACAGGGTGGTGGCTACACCTTC. Translating gives CASNRQGGGYTF. This rearrangement joins TRBV12-3 or TRBV12-4 to TRBJ1-2; TRBD1 aligns across 7 bases. This CDR3 spans 12 amino acids. V lost 7 bases to trimming and J lost 7 bases; unmatched junction nucleotides: 6.

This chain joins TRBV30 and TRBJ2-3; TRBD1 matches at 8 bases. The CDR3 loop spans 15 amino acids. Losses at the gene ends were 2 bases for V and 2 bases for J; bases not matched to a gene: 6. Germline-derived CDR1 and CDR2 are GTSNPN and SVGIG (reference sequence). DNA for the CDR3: TGTGCCTGGAGTTCCCAGGGGGCTTTCACAGATACGCAGTATTTT. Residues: CAWSSQGAFTDTQYF.

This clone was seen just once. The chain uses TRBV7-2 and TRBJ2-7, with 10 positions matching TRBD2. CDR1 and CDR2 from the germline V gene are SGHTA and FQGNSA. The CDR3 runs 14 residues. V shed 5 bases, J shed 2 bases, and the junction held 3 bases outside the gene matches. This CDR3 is CASSRLAGAYEQYF. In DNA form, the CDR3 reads TGTGCCAGCAGCCGCCTAGCGGGGGCCTACGAGCAGTACTTC.

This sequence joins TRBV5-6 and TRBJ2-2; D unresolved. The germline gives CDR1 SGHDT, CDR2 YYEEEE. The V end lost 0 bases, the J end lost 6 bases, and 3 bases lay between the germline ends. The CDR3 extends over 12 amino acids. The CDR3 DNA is TGTGCCAGCAGCTTGGAGTCCGGGGAGCTGTTTTTT. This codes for CASSLESGELFF.

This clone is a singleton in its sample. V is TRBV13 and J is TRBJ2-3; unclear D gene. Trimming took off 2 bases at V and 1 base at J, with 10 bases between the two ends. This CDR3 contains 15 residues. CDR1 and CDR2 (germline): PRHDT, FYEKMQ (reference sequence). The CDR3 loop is CASSLSQSGTDTQYF. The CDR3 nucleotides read TGTGCCAGCAGCTTATCCCAGTCCGGCACAGATACGCAGTATTTT.

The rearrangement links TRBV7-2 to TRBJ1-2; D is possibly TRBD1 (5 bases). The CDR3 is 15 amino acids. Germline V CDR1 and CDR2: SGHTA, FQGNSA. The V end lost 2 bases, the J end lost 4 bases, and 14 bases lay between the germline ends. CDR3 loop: CASSLSRTPPYGYTF. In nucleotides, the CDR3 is TGTGCCAGCAGCTTAAGCAGGACACCGCCCTATGGCTACACCTTC.

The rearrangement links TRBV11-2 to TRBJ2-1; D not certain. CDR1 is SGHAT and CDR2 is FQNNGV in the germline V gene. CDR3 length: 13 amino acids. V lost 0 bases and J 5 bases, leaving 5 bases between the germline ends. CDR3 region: CASSLETHNEQFF. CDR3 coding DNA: TGTGCCAGCAGCTTAGAAACCCACAATGAGCAGTTCTTC. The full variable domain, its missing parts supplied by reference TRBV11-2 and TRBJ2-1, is EAGVAQSPRYKIIEKRQSVAFWCNPISGHATLYWYQQILGQGPKLLIQFQNNGVVDDSQLPKDRFSAERLKGVDSTLKIQPAKLEDSAVYLCASSLETHNEQFFGPGTRLTVL.

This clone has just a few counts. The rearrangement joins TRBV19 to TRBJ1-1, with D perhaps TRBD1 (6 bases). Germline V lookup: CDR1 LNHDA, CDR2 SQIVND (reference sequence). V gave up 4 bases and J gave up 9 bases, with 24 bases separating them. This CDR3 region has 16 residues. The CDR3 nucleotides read TGTGCCAGTAGTAAGTTTCTGGCGGGCCAGGGGAGACAAGCTTTCTTT. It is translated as CASSKFLAGQGRQAFF.

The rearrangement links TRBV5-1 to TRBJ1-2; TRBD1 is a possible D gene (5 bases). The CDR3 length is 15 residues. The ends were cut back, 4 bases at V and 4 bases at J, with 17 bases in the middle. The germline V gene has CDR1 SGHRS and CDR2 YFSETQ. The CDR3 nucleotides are TGCGCCAGCAGCCCCGACAGCTCTTCGAGCTATGGCTACACCTTC. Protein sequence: CASSPDSSSSYGYTF.

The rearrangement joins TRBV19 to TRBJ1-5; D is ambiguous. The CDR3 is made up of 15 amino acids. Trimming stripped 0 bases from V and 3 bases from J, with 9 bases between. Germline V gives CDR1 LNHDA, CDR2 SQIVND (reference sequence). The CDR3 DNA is TGTGCCAGTAGTATAGAGGGTAGGGACAATCAGCCCCAGCATTTT. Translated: CASSIEGRDNQPQHF.

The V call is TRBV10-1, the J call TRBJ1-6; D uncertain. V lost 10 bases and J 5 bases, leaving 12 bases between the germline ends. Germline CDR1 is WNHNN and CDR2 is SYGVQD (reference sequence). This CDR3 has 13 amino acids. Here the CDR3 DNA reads TGCGCCACCCGCCAGCGGGATAATTCACCCCTCCACTTT. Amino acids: CATRQRDNSPLHF.

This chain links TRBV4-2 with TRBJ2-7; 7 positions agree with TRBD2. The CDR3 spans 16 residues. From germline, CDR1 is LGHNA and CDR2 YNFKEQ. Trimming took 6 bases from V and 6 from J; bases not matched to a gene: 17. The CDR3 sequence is CASRPQLSGNLGEQYF. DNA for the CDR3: TGTGCCAGCAGGCCCCAGCTCAGCGGGAATCTGGGCGAGCAGTACTTC.

The CDR3: CASSRSTGDSRSPLHF. The CDR3 nucleotides are TGCGCCAGCAGCCGTTCGACAGGGGATTCGAGGTCACCCCTCCACTTT. V is TRBV4-3 and J is TRBJ1-6; 8 nucleotides line up with TRBD1. Germline-derived CDR1 and CDR2 are LGHNA and YSLEER. This CDR3 comprises 16 residues. V dropped 4 bases and J dropped 10; count of bases not matched to a gene: 12.

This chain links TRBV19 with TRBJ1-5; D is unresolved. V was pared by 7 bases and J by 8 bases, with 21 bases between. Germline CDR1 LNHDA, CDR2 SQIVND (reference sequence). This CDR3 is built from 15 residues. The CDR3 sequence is CASTNRPRGQEPQHF. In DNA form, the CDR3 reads TGTGCCAGTACCAATAGGCCGCGAGGGCAGGAGCCCCAGCATTTT.

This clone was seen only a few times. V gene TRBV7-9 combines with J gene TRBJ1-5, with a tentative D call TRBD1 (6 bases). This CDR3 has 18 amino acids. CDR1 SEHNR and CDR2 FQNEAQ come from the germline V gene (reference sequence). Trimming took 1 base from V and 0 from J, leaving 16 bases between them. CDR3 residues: CASSLGTGTFYSNQPQHF. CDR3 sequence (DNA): TGTGCCAGCAGCTTAGGCACAGGGACTTTTTATAGCAATCAGCCCCAGCATTTT.

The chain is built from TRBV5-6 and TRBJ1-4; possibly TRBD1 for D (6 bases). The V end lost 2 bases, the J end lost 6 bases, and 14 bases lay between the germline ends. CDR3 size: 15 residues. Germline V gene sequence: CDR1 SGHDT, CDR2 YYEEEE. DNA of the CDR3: TGTGCCAGCAGCTTAGGGGGGGTATCTGATGAAAAACTGTTTTTT. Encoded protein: CASSLGGVSDEKLFF.

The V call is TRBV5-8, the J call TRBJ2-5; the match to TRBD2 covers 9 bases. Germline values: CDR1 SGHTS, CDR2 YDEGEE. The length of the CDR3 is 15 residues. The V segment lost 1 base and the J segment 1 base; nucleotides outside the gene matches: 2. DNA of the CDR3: TGTGCCAGCAGCTTGAGGCGGGGGGGCCAAGAGACCCAGTACTTC. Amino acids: CASSLRRGGQETQYF.

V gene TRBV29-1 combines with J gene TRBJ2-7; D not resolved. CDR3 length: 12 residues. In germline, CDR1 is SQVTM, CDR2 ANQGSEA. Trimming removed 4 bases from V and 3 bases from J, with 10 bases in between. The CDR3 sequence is CSVGDTIYEQYF. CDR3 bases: TGCAGCGTTGGCGACACCATCTACGAGCAGTACTTC.

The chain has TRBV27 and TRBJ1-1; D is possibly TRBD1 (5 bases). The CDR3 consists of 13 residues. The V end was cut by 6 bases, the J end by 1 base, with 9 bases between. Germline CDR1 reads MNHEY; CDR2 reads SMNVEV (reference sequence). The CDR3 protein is CASSGTSNTEAFF. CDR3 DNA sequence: TGTGCCAGCAGCGGGACCTCGAACACTGAAGCTTTCTTT.